Below, 11 T cell receptor beta chains from the same sample are listed, as sequenced in a study of T cell responses to AZD1222 COVID-19 vaccine. Generated by immunoSEQ multiplex PCR, the TCRdb table keeps only in-frame clones and is missing some. The sample contains around 89,000 clones, approximately 90% of which appear only once. The specimen comprised peripheral blood, sampled on day 0 of AZD1222 vaccination. The receptors were sampled from an adult in good health.

The chain recombines TRBV3-1 (or the pseudogene TRBV3-2) with TRBJ2-2; 7 nucleotides align to TRBD2. Germline V gene data show CDR1 as LGHDT and CDR2 as YNNKEL (reference sequence). This CDR3 has 14 amino acids. With V trimmed by 5 bases and J by 5 bases, 5 bases remained unmatched. CDR3 sequence (DNA): TGTGCCAGCAGCGGACGGGGGGATACCGGGGAGCTGTTTTTT. Translating it yields CASSGRGDTGELFF.

The chain is built from TRBV6-5 and TRBJ2-7; no firm D call. Trimming removed 7 bases from V and 0 bases from J, with 16 bases in between. Germline CDR1 is MNHEY and CDR2 is SVGAGI. This CDR3 spans 15 amino acids. The CDR3 DNA is TGTGCCAGCACCGCCGGTAGGGCCCTCTCCTACGAGCAGTACTTC. Translation gives CASTAGRALSYEQYF.

The chain combines TRBV24-1 with TRBJ2-2; no clear D gene. This CDR3 region has 13 residues. Trimming cost V 12 bases and J 2 bases, with 12 bases left between them. Germline V gene data show CDR1 as KGHDR and CDR2 as SFDVKD. DNA for the CDR3: TGTGCCCCAGACCCTCTTAACACCGGGGAGCTGTTTTTT. Residues: CAPDPLNTGELFF.

CDR3 residues: CASSLRDQRSPLHF. As DNA, the CDR3 is TGTGCCAGCAGCTTGCGGGACCAAAGATCACCCCTCCACTTT. The V call is TRBV5-6, the J call TRBJ1-6; the D gene is possibly TRBD1 (5 bases). This CDR3 comprises 14 residues. The V end was cut by 1 base, the J end by 10 bases, with 12 bases between. Germline CDR1 reads SGHDT; CDR2 reads YYEEEE.

The chain recombines TRBV7-2 with TRBJ2-7; 10 bases agree with TRBD2. V gave up 2 bases and J gave up 4 bases; unmatched junction bases: 5. CDR1 is SGHTA and CDR2 is FQGNSA in the germline V gene. This CDR3 region has 15 residues. Here the CDR3 reads CASSLYPAGGYEQYF. The CDR3 region has the DNA TGTGCCAGCAGCTTATATCCAGCGGGGGGGTACGAGCAGTACTTC. Together with reference TRBV7-2 and TRBJ2-7, the CDR3 gives the full variable domain: GAGVSQSPSNKVTEKGKDVELRCDPISGHTALYWYRQSLGQGLEFLIYFQGNSAPDKSGLPSDRFSAERTGGSVSTLTIQRTQQEDSAVYLCASSLYPAGGYEQYFGPGTRLTVT.

The genes are TRBV10-3 and TRBJ2-5, with no clear D. From germline, CDR1 is ENHRY and CDR2 SYGVKD. Trimming left V 2 bases short and J 5 bases short, with 12 bases between. This CDR3 has 14 amino acids. CDR3 bases: TGTGCCATCAGTGAGAGTGGTCGTGAGGAGACCCAGTACTTC. Protein product: CAISESGREETQYF.

The V gene is TRBV6-5, the J gene TRBJ1-5; 9 bases align to TRBD1. This CDR3 comprises 16 residues. After removal of 2 bases from V and 4 bases from J, the junction contained 6 bases not matched to a gene. Germline V CDR1 and CDR2: MNHEY, SVGAGI. For the CDR3, the DNA is TGTGCCAGCAGTTACGGGGTGGGACAGGGAAATCAGCCCCAGCATTTT. Protein: CASSYGVGQGNQPQHF.

The chain links TRBV15 to TRBJ1-6, with unresolved D. This CDR3 contains 15 residues. The V and J ends lost 0 bases and 5 bases respectively, with 8 bases between them. Per the germline V gene, CDR1 is LNHNV and CDR2 is YYDKDF (reference sequence). CDR3 in amino acids: CATSRDSSNNSPLHF. CDR3 coding DNA: TGTGCCACCAGCAGAGATTCTTCGAATAATTCACCCCTCCACTTT.

The chain uses TRBV19 and TRBJ2-1, with D perhaps given as TRBD1 or TRBD2 (5 bases each). Trimming removed 0 bases from V and 6 bases from J, with 9 bases in between. This CDR3 contains 14 residues. CDR1 and CDR2 (germline): LNHDA, SQIVND (reference sequence). CDR3 bases: TGTGCCAGTAGTATAGACTCAGGGACCAATGAGCAGTTCTTC. Its translation is CASSIDSGTNEQFF.

The chain recombines TRBV27 with TRBJ1-1; TRBD1 matches at 9 bases. CDR1 and CDR2 from the germline V gene are MNHEY and SMNVEV (reference sequence). The CDR3 has 15 residues. The V gene end was trimmed by 6 bases and the J gene end by 5 bases; junction bases not matched to a gene: 10. Here the CDR3 DNA reads TGTGCCAGCAGGCGATTACAGGGGGCGGAAACTGAAGCTTTCTTT. Its translation: CASRRLQGAETEAFF.

The V call is TRBV6-5, the J call TRBJ1-1, with D maybe TRBD1 (5 bases). The CDR3 is made up of 15 amino acids. V lost 2 bases to trimming and J lost 3 bases, with 13 bases between them. Germline assignment: CDR1 MNHEY and CDR2 SVGAGI. The CDR3 bases are TGTGCCAGCAGTTACGCTACCGCGGGGGACACTGAAGCTTTCTTT. Encoded protein: CASSYATAGDTEAFF.